What follows are 14 T cell receptor beta chains derived from one specimen sequenced in a study of neurological immune-mediated disorders. In TCRdb, the 5' RACE reads were re-called with MiXCR into one record per CDR3 protein. This table holds more than 25,000 distinct CDR3 sequences, 9.5% to 13% found once. Material for sequencing was PBMCs. The receptors come from a woman aged 60 to 75 in good health.

In this sample, this clonotype turned up many times. The J gene is TRBJ2-7, the V gene TRBV7-2, with D possibly being TRBD1 (5 bases). CDR3 length equals 13 residues. Germline lookup yields CDR1 SGHTA and CDR2 FQGNSA. V was cut by 5 bases and J by 5 bases, with 13 bases left in between. The CDR3 sequence: CASSLLGQNEQYF. The CDR3 DNA reads TGTGCCAGCAGCCTCTTGGGGCAAAACGAGCAGTACTTC.

This clonotype was seen repeatedly, ten times or more. This chain uses TRBV20-1 with TRBJ1-1; D ambiguous. V lost 0 bases and J 7 bases, leaving 9 bases between the germline ends. Germline-derived CDR1 and CDR2 are DFQATT and SNEGSKA (reference sequence). The CDR3 has 12 amino acids. The chain's CDR3 is CSARDRQFEAFF. DNA for the CDR3: TGCAGTGCTAGAGATCGACAATTTGAAGCTTTCTTT.

This clonotype was observed at least ten times. The rearrangement joins TRBV3-1 to TRBJ1-5; D remains unclear. Germline-derived CDR1 and CDR2 are LGHDT and YNNKEL (reference sequence). V gave up 4 bases and J gave up 0 bases, with 4 bases separating them. This CDR3 has 13 amino acids. The CDR3 loop reads CASSRVSNQPQHF. The DNA of the CDR3 is TGTGCCAGCAGCCGGGTTAGCAATCAGCCCCAGCATTTT.

This clonotype was counted many times. The chain uses TRBV20-1 and TRBJ1-5, with 7 bases lining up with TRBD1. The CDR3 loop spans 14 amino acids. The trim removed 1 base at V and 1 base at J, leaving 1 base unmatched. CDR1 is DFQATT, CDR2 SNEGSKA, per germline (reference sequence). As DNA, the CDR3 is TGCAGTGCTAGAGGACAGGGAAGCAATCAGCCCCAGCATTTT. Translated: CSARGQGSNQPQHF.

At least ten counts were recorded for this clonotype. The rearrangement links TRBV29-1 to TRBJ2-1, with 9 positions matching TRBD1. CDR1 SQVTM and CDR2 ANQGSEA come from the germline V gene. Trimming took 5 bases from V and 7 from J; bases not matched to a gene: 15. The CDR3 extends over 16 amino acids. The CDR3 nucleotides read TGCAGCGTTAGCCTCTTGCCGGGACAGGGTACGAATGAGCAGTTCTTC. This gives the protein CSVSLLPGQGTNEQFF.

This clonotype has ten or more counts. This rearrangement joins TRBV20-1 to TRBJ2-3; D is ambiguous. Germline V gene data show CDR1 as DFQATT and CDR2 as SNEGSKA (reference sequence). With 6 bases removed from V and 4 bases from J, the gap between germline ends came to 17 bases. This CDR3 contains 14 residues. CDR3 residues: CSADPWLEADTQYF. The CDR3 coding sequence is TGCAGTGCCGACCCGTGGCTAGAAGCAGATACGCAGTATTTT.

This clonotype was picked up one time. Just one base apart from a much larger clone, this may be a read error. This chain uses TRBV20-1 with TRBJ1-1; D is perhaps TRBD1 (6 bases). V lost 0 bases, J lost 4 bases, and 21 bases lay in between. CDR1 is DFQATT and CDR2 is SNEGSKA in the germline V gene (reference sequence). The CDR3 consists of 17 residues. CDR3 protein: CSARDSGGGGGITEAFF. The CDR3 DNA reads as TGCAGTGCTAGAGACTCGGGTGGGGGAGGGGGAATCACTGAAGCTTTCTTT.

This clonotype was observed many times. The chain recombines TRBV5-1 with TRBJ2-7; unclear D gene. Trimming stripped 0 bases from V and 5 bases from J, with 3 bases between. CDR3 length: 11 residues. Germline CDR1 is SGHRS and CDR2 is YFSETQ. In DNA, the CDR3 is TGCGCCAGCAGCTTGGACCACGAGCAGTACTTC. Protein product: CASSLDHEQYF. Variable domain in full (rest from reference TRBV5-1 and TRBJ2-7): KAGVTQTPRYLIKTRGQQVTLSCSPISGHRSVSWYQQTPGQGLQFLFEYFSETQRNKGNFPGRFSGRQFSNSRSEMNVSTLELGDSALYLCASSLDHEQYFGPGTRLTVT.

This clonotype was counted at least ten times. This rearrangement joins TRBV11-3 to TRBJ2-5; TRBD1 agrees at 10 bases. V shed 7 bases and J 5 bases; nucleotides not matched to a gene: 13. The V gene's germline CDR1 is SGHNT and CDR2 YENEEA. The CDR3 consists of 16 residues. The CDR3 DNA follows: TGTGCCAGCATCCAAGGACCCGGGACAGGGGAGGAGACCCAGTACTTC. Its translation is CASIQGPGTGEETQYF.

There are many counts of this clonotype. This sequence joins TRBV12-3 or TRBV12-4 and TRBJ1-6; tentatively, D is TRBD1 (6 bases). The germline V and J ends were trimmed by 6 bases and 7 bases, with 10 bases remaining between them. CDR3 length: 13 residues. The CDR3 reads CASRRTGNSPLHF. For the CDR3, the DNA is TGTGCCAGCAGGCGTACAGGGAATTCACCCCTCCACTTT.

This clonotype was counted ten times or more. The chain uses TRBV7-2 and TRBJ1-2, with 7 bases fitting TRBD1. Trimming took 5 bases from V and 4 from J; bases not matched to a gene: 4. The CDR3 sequence is 13 residues long. Germline-derived CDR1 and CDR2 are SGHTA and FQGNSA. In DNA, the CDR3 is TGTGCCAGCAGCACGGACAGGACCTATGGCTACACCTTC. This gives the protein CASSTDRTYGYTF.

This clonotype has at least ten counts. The genes are TRBV7-9 and TRBJ1-1, with D tentatively TRBD1 (5 bases). The CDR3 covers 12 residues. Deletions cut 5 bases from V and 6 bases from J, with 10 bases between. Germline values: CDR1 SEHNR, CDR2 FQNEAQ (reference sequence). CDR3 coding DNA: TGTGCCAGCAGCACCGGGGGGGCTGAAGCTTTCTTT. This codes for CASSTGGAEAFF.

This clonotype was counted ten times or more. The J gene is TRBJ2-1, the V gene TRBV28; 12 bases agree with TRBD1. CDR3 length: 16 amino acids. V lost 6 bases and J lost 8; bases outside the gene matches: 11. The germline V gene has CDR1 MDHEN and CDR2 SYDVKM. The CDR3 DNA reads TGTGCCAGCAGATCTCTAGGGACAGGGGGCGTGTATGAGCAGTTCTTC. The encoded protein is CASRSLGTGGVYEQFF.

This clonotype was found many times. V is TRBV3-1 and J is TRBJ2-6; D remains unclear. V dropped 1 base and J dropped 0 bases, with 7 bases sitting between them. Per germline, CDR1 LGHDT and CDR2 YNNKEL (reference sequence). CDR3 length: 16 amino acids. The CDR3 region is CASSQGALSGANVLTF. In DNA form, the CDR3 reads TGTGCCAGCAGCCAAGGTGCGCTCTCTGGGGCCAACGTCCTGACTTTC.